This TCR beta chain originates from a study of cytomegalovirus exposure and HLA in healthy donors. General study results and limits: Cytomegalovirus-associated status was assigned to about 170 TCR beta chains. In vitro assays verified that a few CMV-associated chains recognized CMV antigens specifically. One later analysis, an examination of the 120 validation repertoires, found that first-cohort TCR clusters tended to co-occur in them.

Some clones are missing from TCRdb's copy, which holds only in-frame ones; the method was immunoSEQ multiplex PCR. Of some 150,000 clones in the sample, around 90% were seen once. With regard to this clone: Its matching antigen is unknown.

The germline CDR1 and CDR2 sequences are MNHNY and SVGAGI (reference sequence). The trim removed 5 bases at V and 9 bases at J, leaving 12 bases unmatched. The CDR3 extends over 15 amino acids. V gene TRBV6-6 combines with J gene TRBJ1-5; 8 bases align to TRBD1. The TCR sequence derives from a woman younger than 35 in good health and CMV-seropositive. The sequenced material came from PBMCs. Here the CDR3 reads CASSRVQGADAPQHF. In DNA, the CDR3 is TGTGCCAGCAGTCGAGTTCAGGGGGCCGATGCGCCCCAGCATTTT.